This is a list of T cell receptor beta chains from one sample in a study of shared clonotypes between healthy human individuals. The repertoire was sequenced with immunoSEQ multiplex PCR; TCRdb's copy has only in-frame clones and lacks some. The sample yields a few million clones, around 90% seen once. The sample comprised naive CD4+ T cells sorted from blood. These receptors all stem from a young man in good health. The CDR3 runs from the conserved cysteine through the conserved F or W. Each record gives: J gene, V gene, D gene, clone size, CDR3 DNA, CDR3 protein. The D gene is left open where the match is weak. Some rows mark clone size as missing; the rest say once, few, many or name a class of expanded clone.

TRBJ2-1 TRBV13 . once TGTGCCAGCAGCACCGGGACTGCGCCCTACAATGAGCAGTTCTTC CASSTGTAPYNEQFF
TRBJ2-1 TRBV29-1 . . TGCAGCGCTGCGCAGGGTTTCTACAATGAGCAGTTCTTC CSAAQGFYNEQFF
TRBJ2-3 TRBV11-2 . . TGTGCCAGCAGCCCGGAGGGGGCAAAGGGAGATACGCAGTATTTT CASSPEGAKGDTQYF
TRBJ2-7 TRBV7-9 TRBD1 . TGTGCCAGCAGCCGGGACAGGGAGTTTGACGAGCAGTACTTC CASSRDREFDEQYF
TRBJ1-4 TRBV19 . . TGTGCCAGTAGTATAGCCGGGGGACGACTGACTAATGAAAAACTGTTTTTT CASSIAGGRLTNEKLFF
TRBJ2-7 TRBV6-5 TRBD1 . TGTGCCAGCAGTTTAAGGACAGGGGCCCCCTACGAGCAGTACTTC CASSLRTGAPYEQYF
TRBJ2-1 TRBV5-6 . . TGTGCCAGCAGTAGGACTAATGAGCAGTTCTTC CASSRTNEQFF
TRBJ1-2 TRBV9 . . TGTGCCAGCAGTGGAACAGAGAACTATGGCTACACCTTC CASSGTENYGYTF
TRBJ2-1 TRBV30 TRBD1 . TGTGCCTGGAGTCAAACCCTGGACAGGTTGGACTACAATGAGCAGTTCTTC CAWSQTLDRLDYNEQFF
TRBJ1-3 TRBV19 . . TGTGCCAGTACCTATCAGCCCCTCGGGGGGACCATATATTTT CASTYQPLGGTIYF
TRBJ2-1 TRBV30 . . TGTGCCTGGAGAGCGCTTGGGGGGACCTACAATGAGCAGTTCTTC CAWRALGGTYNEQFF
TRBJ2-6 TRBV11-3 . . TGTGCCAGCATCTGGGCCAGGGTGGGCTCTGGGGCCAACGTCCTGACTTTC CASIWARVGSGANVLTF
TRBJ1-2 TRBV30 . . TGTGCCTGGAACAGGGCGAGTTTCTATGGCTACACCTTC CAWNRASFYGYTF
TRBJ2-7 TRBV30 TRBD2 . TGTGCCTGGAGTGGGAGGGAGGGCCTTCACGAGCAGTACTTC CAWSGREGLHEQYF
TRBJ2-7 TRBV7-8 TRBD1 . TGTGCCAGCAGTTCCGGGACAGGGGGCGCGGTACCCTACGAGCAGTACTTC CASSSGTGGAVPYEQYF
TRBJ1-2 TRBV19 . . TGTGCCAGTAGTATAGGAGGATGGGGGGTCGGTGGCTACACCTTC CASSIGGWGVGGYTF
TRBJ1-2 TRBV19 . . TGTGCCAGTAGTATAGATCGGGTTATTGGGTTTGGCTACACCTTC CASSIDRVIGFGYTF
TRBJ1-2 TRBV5-1 . . TGCGCCAGCAGCTCTGGTGCGGACTATGGCTACACCTTC CASSSGADYGYTF
TRBJ1-1 TRBV6-5 . . TGTGCCACGTTCAATAGGGGGAACACTGAAGCTTTCTTT CATFNRGNTEAFF
TRBJ2-7 TRBV15 . . TGTGCCACCAGCACAAACAGGGCGTTCAGAGGCGAGCAGTACTTC CATSTNRAFRGEQYF
TRBJ2-3 TRBV2 . . TGTGCCAGCCGATTGTCGTCGGGAGCAGATACGCAGTATTTT CASRLSSGADTQYF
TRBJ1-2 TRBV18 TRBD1 . TGTGCCAGCTCACCCCCAGGGGGAGCTAACTATGGCTACACCTTC CASSPPGGANYGYTF
TRBJ2-4 TRBV5-1 . . TGCGCCAGCAGCTTCTCGGAAAAAAACATTCAGTACTTC CASSFSEKNIQYF
TRBJ1-2 TRBV25-1 . . TGTGCCAGCATCCCCACGGGGGCCGGAGGCGGCTACACCTTC CASIPTGAGGGYTF
TRBJ1-2 TRBV30 . . TGTGCCTGGCACACCACGGGGTTTAACTATGGCTACACCTTC CAWHTTGFNYGYTF
TRBJ2-7 TRBV2 . . TGTGCCAGCAGAGGGACATCTGCCTACGAGCAGTACTTC CASRGTSAYEQYF
TRBJ1-2 TRBV27 TRBD1 . TGTGCCAGCAGTTTATTCGGACAGGGTCGAAATGGCTACACCTTC CASSLFGQGRNGYTF
TRBJ2-5 TRBV18 TRBD1 once TGTGCCAGCTCACCGCCACCCCCTGGGACAGGGGGGGAGACCCAGTACTTC CASSPPPPGTGGETQYF
TRBJ2-2 TRBV11-1 TRBD1 . TGTGCCAGCAGCCTTGACAGGGACACCGGGGAGCTGTTTTTT CASSLDRDTGELFF
TRBJ1-1 TRBV20-1 . . TGCAGTGCTAGCCAATGGACTGAAGCTTTCTTT CSASQWTEAFF
TRBJ2-2 TRBV19 . . TGTGCCAGTAGTATGGGCGGAACGAACACCGGGGAGCTGTTTTTT CASSMGGTNTGELFF
TRBJ1-5 TRBV27 . . TGTGCCAGCAGTTTAAGGGGCAGATATCAGCCCCAGCATTTT CASSLRGRYQPQHF
TRBJ2-4 TRBV19 . once TGTGCCAGTACTGGCGGCTCCGGGGTTGTGGCCAAAAACATTCAGTACTTC CASTGGSGVVAKNIQYF
TRBJ1-1 TRBV27 . . TGTGCCAGCAGCGGATACACTGAAGCTTTCTTT CASSGYTEAFF
TRBJ2-3 TRBV10-3 . . TGTGCCATCAGTGAGCCTGGTGGGGGGTTGGCCACAGATACGCAGTATTTT CAISEPGGGLATDTQYF
TRBJ2-7 TRBV11-1 . . TGTGCCAGCAGCCGTCACTCCTACGAGCAGTACTTC CASSRHSYEQYF
TRBJ2-1 TRBV2 . . TGTGCCAGCAGTGGGGGTTCCAATGAGCAGTTCTTC CASSGGSNEQFF
TRBJ1-5 TRBV19 . . TGTGCCAGTAGTATGGGTAGCAATCAGCCCCAGCATTTT CASSMGSNQPQHF
TRBJ1-5 TRBV10-3 . . TGTGCCATCAGCGACAGTAGCAATCAGCCCCAGCATTTT CAISDSSNQPQHF
TRBJ1-1 TRBV6-5 . few TGTGCCAGCGGAAGAGGCCAGGGCATGAACACTGAAGCTTTCTTT CASGRGQGMNTEAFF
TRBJ1-1 TRBV10-1 . . TGCGCCAGCAGTGAGTCTGGGCGAACCAGCACTGAAGCTTTCTTT CASSESGRTSTEAFF
TRBJ2-3 TRBV7-2 TRBD2 . TGTGCCAGCAGTCCTAGCGGGAGGCCCACAGATACGCAGTATTTT CASSPSGRPTDTQYF
TRBJ2-3 TRBV5-4 . . TGTGCCAGCAGTGCAGGACCCAAAGGAGGAGATACGCAGTATTTT CASSAGPKGGDTQYF
TRBJ2-7 TRBV11-2 TRBD2 . TGTGCCAGCAGCTTAAACCCGGGACTAGCGGGAGCCTACGAGCAGTACTTC CASSLNPGLAGAYEQYF
TRBJ1-2 TRBV9 . . TGTGCCAGCAGCGCGCCAGGACTAGTTGGCTACACCTTC CASSAPGLVGYTF
TRBJ1-1 TRBV2 . few TGTGCCAGCAGTGGGACTATGGGTCCTAACACTGAAGCTTTCTTT CASSGTMGPNTEAFF
TRBJ2-7 TRBV12-5 . . TGTGCTAGTGGGTCCTACGAGCAGTACTTC CASGSYEQYF
TRBJ1-1 TRBV5-4 . few TGTGCCAGCAGCCGATTCTTTGACACTGAAGCTTTCTTT CASSRFFDTEAFF
TRBJ1-2 TRBV10-3 TRBD1 . TGTGCCATCAGTGAGTACGGACAGGGGACCTCGGCCGGTGGCTACACCTTC CAISEYGQGTSAGGYTF
TRBJ1-1 TRBV11-2 . . TGTGCCAGCAGCTTAGGGGGACGTCTGAACACTGAAGCTTTCTTT CASSLGGRLNTEAFF
TRBJ2-6 TRBV21-1 . . TGTGCCAGCAGCAAAGTCGGGACCTTAGAAAGCTCTGGGGCCAACGTCCTGACTTTC CASSKVGTLESSGANVLTF
TRBJ2-3 TRBV29-1 . . TGCAGCGTTGAAGACACGAACACAGATACGCAGTATTTT CSVEDTNTDTQYF
TRBJ1-2 TRBV29-1 . . TGCAGCGACACACAGGGTCACTATGGCTACACCTTC CSDTQGHYGYTF
TRBJ1-4 TRBV28 . . TGTGCCAGCAGTTTAGCAGGGGTAACTAATGAAAAACTGTTTTTT CASSLAGVTNEKLFF
TRBJ2-1 TRBV4-1 TRBD2 . TGCGCCAGCAGCCGAGCCGGGACTAGCGGGAACAATGAGCAGTTCTTC CASSRAGTSGNNEQFF